The entry that follows covers one TCR beta chain sequence. The CDR3 sequence is 15 residues long. V dropped 4 bases and J dropped 4 bases, with 16 bases sitting between them. Germline V gene sequence: CDR1 LGHNA, CDR2 YSLEER. Researchers report isolating at least 6.5 million PBMCs per sample. Combining a sample-barcoded 5' primer with a J-beta primer mix, a second PCR ran for roughly 7 to 11 cycles. TCRdb re-called the 5' RACE reads with MiXCR, one entry per CDR3 protein. This table has roughly 2 million distinct CDR3 sequences, roughly 52% appearing once. The data belong to a study of blood T cells in healthy people across ages.

The sequencing input was blood. The receptor was derived from a middle-aged woman in good health. V usage is TRBV4-3 and J usage is TRBJ1-2; a possible D gene is TRBD1 (6 bases). Written as DNA, the CDR3 is TGCGCCAGCAGCCTTCGACAGGACTTACTCTATGGCTACACCTTC. It yields the protein CASSLRQDLLYGYTF.